This T cell receptor beta chain was identified during a study of shared clonotypes between healthy human individuals. Measured with immunoSEQ multiplex PCR; TCRdb has only the in-frame clones, and not every one. This sample has around 1.5 million clones, with around 98% found just once. CDR1 and CDR2 (germline): SGHTS, YDEGEE. The CDR3 contains 18 residues. V shed 4 bases and J 0 bases; nucleotides not matched to a gene: 8. The V and J genes are TRBV5-8 and TRBJ2-6; TRBD1 matches 9 bases. The sequence was collected from a man aged 25-45 years in good health. The sequenced material came from naive CD4+ T cells sorted from blood. Subset: CD45RA+ positively selected. CDR3 in DNA: TGTGCCAGCAGCGGCCGGGACAGGGTCCTCTCTGGGGCCAACGTCCTGACTTTC. Protein product: CASSGRDRVLSGANVLTF.